This entry lists 15 T cell receptor beta chains sequenced from one sample in a study of cytomegalovirus exposure and HLA in healthy donors (TCRdb year 2017). The receptor library was made with the immunoSEQ multiplex PCR assay. The multiplex PCR relied on a mix of 60 forward primers for TCR Vbeta segments and 13 reverse primers for TCR Jbeta segments. Held by TCRdb, this immuneACCESS table contains in-frame sequences only and omits some clones. Under half of the omission traces to an unresolved V gene where checked; the cause of the rest is unknown. Counted in this sample were roughly 150,000 clones; about 74% of them appeared once. The ten top clones hold approximately 3% of the sample. Sequences were obtained from PBMCs. All receptors derive from a male donor in good health and CMV-seronegative.

The genes are TRBV21-1 and TRBJ1-1; the table's D call TRBD1 went unverified against the DNA. TRBV21-1 is a pseudogene. The CDR3 consists of 15 residues. The CDR3 spells CASSRWTGFHTEAFF. In DNA form, the CDR3 reads TGTGCCAGCAGCAGGTGGACAGGGTTCCACACTGAAGCTTTCTTT.

CDR3 loop: CASSFGISGGPEETQYF. Written as DNA, the CDR3 is TGTGCCAGCAGCTTCGGGATCAGCGGGGGACCCGAGGAGACCCAGTACTTC. The chain recombines TRBV11-2 with TRBJ2-5, with 8 bases matching TRBD2. The V gene's germline CDR1 is SGHAT and CDR2 FQNNGV. The CDR3 length is 17 residues. The J segment lost 5 bases and the V segment lost 3 bases, leaving 14 bases of the junction unmatched.

The chain combines TRBV28 with TRBJ2-5, with 15 bases fitting TRBD2. V dropped 4 bases and J dropped 2; count of bases not matched to a gene: 5. Germline V gives CDR1 MDHEN, CDR2 SYDVKM. This CDR3 has 17 residues. In nucleotides, the CDR3 is TGTGCCAGCAGTTCGGGACTAGCGGGGGGTTATCAAGAGACCCAGTACTTC. Its protein is CASSSGLAGGYQETQYF.

The V gene is TRBV6-5, the J gene TRBJ1-6, with D unresolved. The CDR3 extends over 16 amino acids. The germline CDR1 and CDR2 sequences are MNHEY and SVGAGI. V lost 0 bases and J lost 0, with 6 bases in between. In DNA, the CDR3 is TGTGCCAGCAGTTACTCGGCCGACTCCTATAATTCACCCCTCCACTTT. Protein sequence: CASSYSADSYNSPLHF.

The chain employs TRBV7-9 and TRBJ2-2, with 7 bases aligning to TRBD2. This CDR3 comprises 14 residues. The V and J ends lost 4 bases and 7 bases, in that order; junction bases with no gene match: 6. The V gene's germline CDR1 is SEHNR and CDR2 FQNEAQ (reference sequence). In DNA, the CDR3 is TGTGCCAGCAGCTCCGGACTAGTGGTCGGGGAGCTGTTTTTT. Its translation is CASSSGLVVGELFF.

This CDR3 reads CAWSKEGLFLDSNQPQHF. CDR3 nucleotides: TGTGCCTGGAGTAAGGAGGGGCTGTTTTTGGATAGCAATCAGCCCCAGCATTTT. V usage is TRBV30 and J usage is TRBJ1-5; weak D call: TRBD1 (5 bases). The CDR3 runs 18 residues. Germline V lookup: CDR1 GTSNPN, CDR2 SVGIG (reference sequence). Trimming left V 2 bases short and J 0 bases short, with 20 bases between.

The CDR3 nucleotides are TGCAGCGTTGGTGGACGGTTACAGGTAGTTGAGCAGTTCTTC. This sequence encodes CSVGGRLQVVEQFF. The chain combines TRBV29-1 with TRBJ2-1, with D possibly matching TRBD1 (5 bases). V was shortened by 4 bases and J by 9 bases, with 19 bases between the two germline ends. Germline V gene lookup returns CDR1 SQVTM and CDR2 ANQGSEA. The CDR3 consists of 14 residues.

The chain is built from TRBV7-9 and TRBJ1-1; no firm D call. Germline V gene sequence: CDR1 SEHNR, CDR2 FQNEAQ (reference sequence). V was cut by 3 bases and J by 0 bases, with 5 bases left in between. The CDR3 length is 13 residues. The CDR3: CASSFTMNTEAFF. CDR3 nucleotide sequence: TGTGCCAGCAGCTTCACTATGAACACTGAAGCTTTCTTT.

The chain joins TRBV2 to TRBJ1-5; a weak D match, TRBD1 (6 bases). Trimming took 8 bases from V and 3 from J, leaving 11 bases between them. The CDR3 length is 13 residues. The germline V gene encodes CDR1 SNHLY and CDR2 FYNNEI. For the CDR3, the DNA is TGTGCCAGCCACAGGGATGACAATCAGCCCCAGCATTTT. Translating gives CASHRDDNQPQHF.

The V call is TRBV19, the J call TRBJ1-5; D is undetermined. The CDR3 is made up of 14 amino acids. Trimming pared 7 bases from V and 5 bases from J, leaving 15 bases between. In germline, CDR1 is LNHDA, CDR2 SQIVND (reference sequence). DNA for the CDR3: TGTGCCAGTAAGGTCCGTGGGGAGGATCAGCCCCAGCATTTT. Translated, it gives CASKVRGEDQPQHF.

The rearrangement joins TRBV7-3 to TRBJ2-7; D perhaps matches TRBD2 (7 bases). Trimming removed 5 bases from V and 10 bases from J, with 21 bases in between. The CDR3 runs 14 residues. The germline CDR1 and CDR2 sequences are SGHTA and FQGTGA. The CDR3 sequence is CASSPGPGGADQYF. CDR3 sequence (DNA): TGTGCCAGCAGCCCCGGGCCGGGGGGCGCGGATCAGTACTTC.

The chain employs TRBV4-1 and TRBJ2-3, with D possibly being TRBD1 (6 bases). Germline CDR1 MGHRA, CDR2 YSYEKL. Between the trimmed V and J ends, which lost 4 bases and 4 bases, there was a span of 9 bases. CDR3 size: 13 residues. The CDR3 loop is CASSPDSPDTQYF. The CDR3 nucleotides are TGCGCCAGCAGCCCGGACAGTCCAGATACGCAGTATTTT.

This rearrangement joins TRBV6-6 to TRBJ1-2; 9 bases fit TRBD1. V gave up 4 bases and J gave up 5 bases; unmatched junction bases: 8. This CDR3 has 15 amino acids. Germline V gives CDR1 MNHNY, CDR2 SVGAGI (reference sequence). As DNA, the CDR3 is TGTGCCAGCAGTTTCCCGGACAGGGGAGAGTATGGCTACACCTTC. This sequence encodes CASSFPDRGEYGYTF.

A few counts support this clone. The V and J genes are TRBV7-3 and TRBJ1-6; D not resolved. The CDR3 has 15 amino acids. CDR1 and CDR2 from the germline V gene are SGHTA and FQGTGA. With 4 bases removed from V and 5 bases from J, the gap between germline ends came to 12 bases. The CDR3 coding sequence is TGTGCCAGCAGCTCTCAGGCCGGGAATAATTCACCCCTCCACTTT. Translating gives CASSSQAGNNSPLHF.

The rearrangement links TRBV11-3 to TRBJ2-1; 8 bases are shared with TRBD2. Germline V gene data show CDR1 as SGHNT and CDR2 as YENEEA. The CDR3 sequence is 15 residues long. Unmatched junction bases numbered 11, after V lost 4 bases and J lost 9 bases. The CDR3 DNA reads TGTGCCAGCAGCTCGAGCGGGAGCGAGTCTGGTGAGCAGTTCTTC. It translates to CASSSSGSESGEQFF.